This T cell receptor beta chain was recovered during a study of blood T cell repertoires in COVID-19 (dated by TCRdb to the early 2020s). General notes on the study: Samples covering the acute and convalescent phases of COVID-19 were provided by collaborators in the United States, Italy and Spain. Where available, HLA class I and class II types were taken from metadata supplied by the sample provider and were not determined by assay-based typing. Subjects who had been exposed to COVID-19, were actively infected with it, or had recovered from it provided the deeply sampled blood TCRbeta repertoires that made up the dataset. The material from the prospective study consisted of cDNA or gDNA derived from T cells, B-cell-depleted T cells, or PBMCs. Nearly every sample came with metadata listing a de-identified subject ID, COVID-19 status, age in years and sex. The repertoires were released in a freely available public database meant as a resource for research on the immune response to SARS-CoV-2. Samples came from the ongoing ImmuneRACE study (first 160 participants) plus 1,254 subjects from 6 global collaborators.

The immunoSEQ Assay, a bias-controlled multiplex PCR, was used to amplify TCRbeta CDR3 regions from genomic DNA. Under the source paper's analysis protocol: The number of nucleated cells in each sample was estimated by amplification of reference gene primers within the assay. Sequence reads were collapsed and filtered to measure the absolute abundance of every unique TCRbeta CDR3 rearrangement. For each sample, productive Simpson clonality was calculated as the square root of Simpson's diversity index across productive rearrangements. The table comes from immuneACCESS by way of TCRdb, which keeps in-frame sequences with V and J called. Part of the clones is missing from these tables; in studies checked, under half for an unresolved V gene and the rest for unknown reasons. D and trimming were read from the DNA, whereas the V and J calls and clone size are those reported in that table. The sample table records roughly 200,000 clones; 85% of these occur just once. The top ten hold 6.2% of the sample.

Broader findings and caveats from the paper: How much clinical and demographic metadata was included differed by source and by participant, and the metadata was provided uncurated.

This clone was picked up a small number of times. The clone's antigen remains unknown. No much larger clonotype is one base removed from it; base qualities were not supplied. Participants in the prospective study were aged roughly 18 to 95 years, lived in under 30 United States geographic areas, and enrolled through a virtual design. Cohort assignment in the prospective study relied on participant-reported clinical history from a screening survey and a study questionnaire. Recovered participants in ImmuneRACE Cohort 3 were defined by two consecutive negative NP/OP PCR tests, clearance by a healthcare professional, or resolution of symptoms. In the prospective study, mobile phlebotomists collected whole blood, serum and a nasopharyngeal or oropharyngeal swab from each participant. Over a 2-month period, participants in the prospective study had the option of providing additional blood draws and questionnaires. Before DNA extraction, blood samples from the prospective study were shipped at room temperature or frozen.

CDR3 length: 13 amino acids, cysteine to phenylalanine. The read is trimmed to its CDR3 DNA, 39 bases read in frame from base 1. Cut back by 4 bases and 0 bases, the V and J ends lie 7 bases apart. CDR1 and CDR2 were assigned from the germline V gene as SQVTM and ANQGSEA. Sequencing was carried out using PBMCs or T cells enriched from blood (not recorded which). The sequence joins TRBV29-1 to TRBJ1-3; TRBD1 is a possible D gene, resting on 5 matching bases. This clonotype was obtained from a man between 40 and 49 years old who had recovered from COVID-19. For the CDR3, the sequence is CSVVGLSGNTIYF. The sequenced DNA: TGCAGCGTTGTGGGACTCTCTGGAAACACCATATATTTT.